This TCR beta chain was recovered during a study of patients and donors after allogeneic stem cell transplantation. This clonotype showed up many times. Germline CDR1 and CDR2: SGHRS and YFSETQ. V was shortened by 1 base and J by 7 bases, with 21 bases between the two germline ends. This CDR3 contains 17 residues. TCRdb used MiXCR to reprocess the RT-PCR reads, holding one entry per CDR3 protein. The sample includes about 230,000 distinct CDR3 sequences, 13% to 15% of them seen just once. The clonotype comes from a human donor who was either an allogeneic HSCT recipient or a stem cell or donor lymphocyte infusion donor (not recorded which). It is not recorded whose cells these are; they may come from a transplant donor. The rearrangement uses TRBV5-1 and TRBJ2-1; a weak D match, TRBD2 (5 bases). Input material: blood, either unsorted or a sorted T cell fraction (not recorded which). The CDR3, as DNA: TGCGCCAGCAGCTTGACTCTAGCCCACAATGATGGGAATGAGCAGTTCTTC. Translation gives CASSLTLAHNDGNEQFF. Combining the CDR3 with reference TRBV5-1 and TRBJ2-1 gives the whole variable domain KAGVTQTPRYLIKTRGQQVTLSCSPISGHRSVSWYQQTPGQGLQFLFEYFSETQRNKGNFPGRFSGRQFSNSRSEMNVSTLELGDSALYLCASSLTLAHNDGNEQFFGPGTRLTVL.